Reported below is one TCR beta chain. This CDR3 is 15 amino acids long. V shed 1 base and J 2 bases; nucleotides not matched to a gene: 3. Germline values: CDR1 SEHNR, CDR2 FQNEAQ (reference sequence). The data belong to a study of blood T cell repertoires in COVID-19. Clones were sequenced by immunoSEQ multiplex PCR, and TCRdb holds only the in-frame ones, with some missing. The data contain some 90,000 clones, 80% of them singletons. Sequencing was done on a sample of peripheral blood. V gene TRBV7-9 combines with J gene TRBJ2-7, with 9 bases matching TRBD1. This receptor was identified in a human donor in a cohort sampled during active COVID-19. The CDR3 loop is CASSLGTGDTYEQYF. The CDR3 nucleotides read TGTGCCAGCAGCTTAGGGACAGGGGACACCTACGAGCAGTACTTC.